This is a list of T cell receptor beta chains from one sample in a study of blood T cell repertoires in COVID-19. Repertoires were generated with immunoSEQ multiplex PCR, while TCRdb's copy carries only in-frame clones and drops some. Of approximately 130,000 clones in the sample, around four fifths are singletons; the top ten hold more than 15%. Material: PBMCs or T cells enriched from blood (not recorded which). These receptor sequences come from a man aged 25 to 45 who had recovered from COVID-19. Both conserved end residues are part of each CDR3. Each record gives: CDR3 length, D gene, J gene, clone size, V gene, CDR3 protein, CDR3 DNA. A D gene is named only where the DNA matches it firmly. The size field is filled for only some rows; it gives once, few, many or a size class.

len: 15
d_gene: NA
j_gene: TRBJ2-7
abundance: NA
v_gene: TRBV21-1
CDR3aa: CASSKCRGHLYEQYF
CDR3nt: TGTGCCAGCAGCAAATGTCGGGGACACCTCTACGAGCAGTACTTC

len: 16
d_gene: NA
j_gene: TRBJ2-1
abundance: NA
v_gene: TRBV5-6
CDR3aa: CASSLLAGMGTNEQFF
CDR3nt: TGTGCCAGCAGCTTGTTAGCAGGGATGGGCACCAATGAGCAGTTCTTC

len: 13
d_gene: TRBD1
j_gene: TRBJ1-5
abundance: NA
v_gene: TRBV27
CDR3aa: CASSLGQGVPQHF
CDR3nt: TGTGCCAGCAGTTTGGGTCAGGGGGTGCCCCAGCATTTT

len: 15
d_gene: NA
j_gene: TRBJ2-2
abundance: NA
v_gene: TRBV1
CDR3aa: CTSSHTAGATGELFF
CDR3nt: TGCACCAGCAGCCATACGGCGGGGGCCACCGGGGAGCTGTTTTTT

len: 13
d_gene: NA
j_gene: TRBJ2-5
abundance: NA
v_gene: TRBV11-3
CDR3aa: CASSLSSQETQYF
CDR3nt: TGTGCCAGCAGCTTATCCAGCCAAGAGACCCAGTACTTC

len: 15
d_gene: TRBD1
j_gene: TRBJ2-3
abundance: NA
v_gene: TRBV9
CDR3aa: CASSVSGQGRDTQYF
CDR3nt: TGTGCCAGCAGCGTATCGGGACAGGGTCGGGATACGCAGTATTTT

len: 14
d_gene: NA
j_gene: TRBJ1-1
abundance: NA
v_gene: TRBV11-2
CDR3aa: CASGFQQGNTEAFF
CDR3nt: TGTGCCAGCGGTTTCCAGCAGGGGAACACTGAAGCTTTCTTT

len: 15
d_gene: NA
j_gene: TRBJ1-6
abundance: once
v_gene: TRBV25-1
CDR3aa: CASSEDTAYNSPLHF
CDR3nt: TGTGCCAGCAGTGAAGACACCGCCTATAATTCACCCCTCCACTTT

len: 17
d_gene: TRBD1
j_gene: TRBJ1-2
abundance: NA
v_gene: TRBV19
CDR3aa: CASSILQDRGLDYGYTF
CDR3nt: TGTGCCAGTAGTATTCTCCAGGACAGGGGACTTGACTATGGCTACACCTTC

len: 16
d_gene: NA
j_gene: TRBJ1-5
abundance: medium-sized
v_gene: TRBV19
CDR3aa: CASSIGGVIAWQPQHF
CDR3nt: TGTGCCAGTAGTATAGGAGGAGTCATTGCGTGGCAGCCCCAGCATTTT

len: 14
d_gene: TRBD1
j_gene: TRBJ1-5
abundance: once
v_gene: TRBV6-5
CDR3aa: CASSQDRGNQPQHF
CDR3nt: TGTGCCAGCAGCCAGGACAGGGGAAATCAGCCCCAGCATTTT

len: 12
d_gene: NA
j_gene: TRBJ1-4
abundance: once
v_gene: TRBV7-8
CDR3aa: CASRITGEKLFF
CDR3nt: TGTGCCAGCAGGATTACAGGTGAAAAACTGTTTTTT

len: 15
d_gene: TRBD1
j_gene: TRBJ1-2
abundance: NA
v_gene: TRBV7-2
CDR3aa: CASSAGTGGHYGYTF
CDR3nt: TGTGCCAGCAGCGCAGGCACAGGGGGTCACTATGGCTACACCTTC

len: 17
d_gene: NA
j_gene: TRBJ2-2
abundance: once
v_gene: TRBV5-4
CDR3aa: CASSFPGQMGSVGELFF
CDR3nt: TGTGCCAGCAGCTTCCCGGGACAAATGGGATCGGTCGGGGAGCTGTTTTTT